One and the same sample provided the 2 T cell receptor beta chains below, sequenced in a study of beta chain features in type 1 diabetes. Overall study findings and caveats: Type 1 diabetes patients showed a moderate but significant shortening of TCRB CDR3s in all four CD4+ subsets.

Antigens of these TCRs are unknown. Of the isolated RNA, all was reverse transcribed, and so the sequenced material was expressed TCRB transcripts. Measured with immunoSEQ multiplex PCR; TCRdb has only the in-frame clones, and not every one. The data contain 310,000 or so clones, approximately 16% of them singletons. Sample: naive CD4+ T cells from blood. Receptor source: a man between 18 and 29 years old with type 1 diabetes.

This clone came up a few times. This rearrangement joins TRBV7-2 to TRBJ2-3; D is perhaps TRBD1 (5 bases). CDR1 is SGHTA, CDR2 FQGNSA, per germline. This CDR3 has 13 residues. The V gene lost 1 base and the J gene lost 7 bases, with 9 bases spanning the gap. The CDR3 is CASSLVGVNTQYF. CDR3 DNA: TGTGCCAGCAGCTTAGTAGGGGTGAATACGCAGTATTTT.

CDR3 sequence: CASLGGQGAQAFF. The DNA of the CDR3 is TGTGCCTCATTGGGGGGGCAGGGCGCCCAAGCTTTCTTT. V gene TRBV28 combines with J gene TRBJ1-1, with D perhaps matching TRBD1 (6 bases). The germline CDR1 and CDR2 sequences are MDHEN and SYDVKM. The CDR3 contains 13 residues. With 11 bases removed from V and 9 bases from J, the gap between germline ends came to 22 bases.